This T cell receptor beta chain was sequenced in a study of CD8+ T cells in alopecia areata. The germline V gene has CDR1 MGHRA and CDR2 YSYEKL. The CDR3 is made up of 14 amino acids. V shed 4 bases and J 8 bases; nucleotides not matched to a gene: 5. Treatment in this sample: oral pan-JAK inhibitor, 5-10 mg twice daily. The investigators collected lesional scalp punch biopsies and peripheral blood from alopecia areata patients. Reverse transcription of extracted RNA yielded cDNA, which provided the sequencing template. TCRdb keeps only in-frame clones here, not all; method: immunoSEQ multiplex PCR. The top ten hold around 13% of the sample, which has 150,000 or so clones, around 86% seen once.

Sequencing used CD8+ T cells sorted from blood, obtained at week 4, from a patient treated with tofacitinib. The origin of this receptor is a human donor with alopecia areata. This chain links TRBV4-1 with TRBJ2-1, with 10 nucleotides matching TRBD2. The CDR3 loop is CASSPIAGGHEQFF. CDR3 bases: TGCGCCAGCAGCCCAATAGCGGGAGGTCATGAGCAGTTCTTC.